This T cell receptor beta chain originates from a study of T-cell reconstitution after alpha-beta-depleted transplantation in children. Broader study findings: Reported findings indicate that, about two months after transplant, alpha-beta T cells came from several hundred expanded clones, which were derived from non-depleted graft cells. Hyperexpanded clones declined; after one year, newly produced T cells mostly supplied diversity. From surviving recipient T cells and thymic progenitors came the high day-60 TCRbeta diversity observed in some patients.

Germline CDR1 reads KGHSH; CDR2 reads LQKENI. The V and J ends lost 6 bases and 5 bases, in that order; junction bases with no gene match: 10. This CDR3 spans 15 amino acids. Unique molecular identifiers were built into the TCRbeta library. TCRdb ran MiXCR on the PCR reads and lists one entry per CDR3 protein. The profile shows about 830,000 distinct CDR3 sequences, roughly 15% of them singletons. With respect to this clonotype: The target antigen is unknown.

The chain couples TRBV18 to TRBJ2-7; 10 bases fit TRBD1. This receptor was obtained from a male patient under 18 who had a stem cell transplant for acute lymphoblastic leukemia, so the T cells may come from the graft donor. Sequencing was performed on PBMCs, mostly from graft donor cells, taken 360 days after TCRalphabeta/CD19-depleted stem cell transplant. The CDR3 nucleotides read TGTGCCAGCTCGCTGGGGAAGACAGGGGGCCACGAGCAGTACTTC. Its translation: CASSLGKTGGHEQYF.